This T cell receptor beta chain came from a study of T cell repertoires in cytomegalovirus infection (dated by TCRdb to the late 2010s). With regard to the full study: Peptide stimulations targeted recently identified HLA-C-restricted CMV epitopes, whose presentation resists viral immunomodulation, together with well-studied HLA-B-restricted epitopes. Donor HLA type was relevant to the analysis, because carriage of CMV infection together with the matching HLA type was indicated by public TCR beta signatures.

The sample was run on an Illumina HiSeq 1500. In-frame beta chains were kept once TCRdb had trimmed the public reads at Q25 with fastp and called clones with MiXCR. Each record represents a unique CDR3 protein, reported with the most common genes and DNA among its rows. The table for this sample lists 300,000 to 400,000 distinct CDR3 sequences; about 29% of them were counted only once. The ten largest clonotypes hold around 20% of the sample. In its sample, this clonotype was seen a few times. The antigen it recognizes is unknown. No much larger clone exists at a distance of one base, and base qualities are not known. This specimen's treatment or condition label, per the study, means: in vitro stimulation with specific CMV peptide epitopes to enrich CMV-specific T cells. The CDR3 numbers 16 residues from cysteine through phenylalanine. Left in the record is the CDR3 DNA by itself, 48 bases read in frame from the first base. V and J are truncated by 1 base and 1 base respectively, leaving an intervening sequence of 13 bases. From a lookup of the germline V gene, CDR1 and CDR2 are LGHNA and YNFKEQ.

General study outcomes and caveats: The ex vivo response was dominated by HLA-C-restricted CMV-specific TCR beta clonotypes, which also provided the single most frequent clonotype in two of eight donors. In both this cohort and an independent cohort of 352 donors, the cumulative frequency of public TCR beta family members distinguished carriers of CMV infection plus the relevant HLA type.

This TCR was recovered from a human donor in good health (CMV status not recorded). Some clones in this sample may be carry-over from other donors' samples. The starting material was cultured PBMCs, obtained from culture after CMV antigen stimulation. The sequence links TRBV4-2 to TRBJ1-1; confidence is insufficient to name the D gene. The nucleotide sequence reads as follows: TGTGCCAGCAGCCAAGTCTCGGCGGCCCGGAACACTGAAGCTTTCTTT. It translates to CASSQVSAARNTEAFF.